This TCR beta chain appears in the sequencing data of a study of blood T cell repertoires in COVID-19. Study context: Italy, Spain and the United States were the sources of the convalescent and acute COVID-19 samples.

The protocol was immunoSEQ multiplex PCR, while the TCRdb copy is restricted to in-frame clones and leaves out a portion. Of approximately 270,000 clones in the sample, 80% to 90% were seen once. This CDR3 comprises 15 residues. V was trimmed by 0 bases and J by 3 bases, leaving 11 bases between them. CDR1 is SGHAT, CDR2 FQNNGV, per germline. What the recovered Cohort 3 donors had was two negative PCRs, clearance, or symptom resolution. The sample was PBMCs or T cells enriched from blood (not recorded which). The chain is built from TRBV11-2 and TRBJ1-1, with D perhaps matching TRBD1 (6 bases). This TCR was recovered from a woman in her forties or fifties who had recovered from COVID-19. Here the CDR3 reads CASSLDPTGYTEAFF. CDR3 bases: TGTGCCAGCAGCTTAGATCCAACAGGGTACACTGAAGCTTTCTTT.